This T cell receptor (beta chain) derives from a study of blood T cell repertoires in COVID-19. Trimming removed 1 base from V and 2 bases from J, with 8 bases in between. Germline V gives CDR1 SGHNT, CDR2 YYREEE (reference sequence). The CDR3 spans 14 residues. The repertoire was sequenced with immunoSEQ multiplex PCR; TCRdb's copy has only in-frame clones and lacks some. In the table there are tens of thousands of clones, around 83% of which are singletons. The chain recombines TRBV5-4 with TRBJ2-3; D is possibly TRBD2 (5 bases). This TCR was sampled from a man aged 55 to 70 with acute or convalescent COVID-19. The specimen was peripheral blood. CDR3 sequence: CASSLWGATDTQYF. The CDR3 DNA sequence: TGTGCCAGCAGCTTGTGGGGAGCCACAGATACGCAGTATTTT.